One and the same sample provided the 12 T cell receptor beta chains below, sequenced in a study of yellow fever vaccine responses in identical twins (dated by TCRdb to the late 2010s). The library was prepared using RT-PCR. Sequencer: Illumina HiSeq 2500. The public sequencing data were trimmed at Q25 with fastp and processed into clonotypes with MiXCR by TCRdb, which kept only in-frame beta chains. Every entry covers one CDR3 protein and lists the most common genes and DNA from its rows. The sample profile shows 14,000 or so distinct CDR3 sequences; about four fifths of them were found once. 0.55% to 0.75% of the sample rests with the top ten. The sample in question was T cells from blood (PBMCs), unsorted or a sorted subset (not recorded which), obtained before or after yellow fever vaccination (not recorded which). These receptors were obtained from a young woman who received the yellow fever vaccine. Donor details come from another sample of the same person, matched by shared clones.

This chain connects TRBV20-1 to TRBJ2-1; TRBD1 or TRBD2 may be the D gene (5 bases each). CDR3 length: 14 amino acids. Per the germline V gene, CDR1 is DFQATT and CDR2 is SNEGSKA (reference sequence). The ends were cut back, 3 bases at V and 5 bases at J, with 14 bases in the middle. CDR3 amino acids: CSARPGTDNNEQFF. CDR3 DNA sequence: TGCAGTGCTAGGCCCGGGACCGATAACAATGAGCAGTTCTTC.

The CDR3 sequence is CASTVNGGATDTQYF. CDR3 bases: TGTGCCAGCACGGTGAACGGGGGGGCGACAGATACGCAGTATTTT. The chain couples TRBV18 to TRBJ2-3; TRBD2 aligns across 8 bases. The CDR3 spans 15 residues. Germline lookup yields CDR1 KGHSH and CDR2 LQKENI. The J segment lost 3 bases and the V segment lost 8 bases, leaving 10 bases of the junction unmatched.

CDR3 protein: CASSTSTGLDTQYF. CDR3 nucleotides: TGCGCCAGCAGCACCTCGACAGGTCTAGATACGCAGTATTTT. This sequence joins TRBV5-1 and TRBJ2-3; perhaps TRBD1 as D (6 bases). The V and J ends lost 4 bases and 5 bases respectively, with 14 bases between them. This CDR3 comprises 14 residues. Germline V gene lookup returns CDR1 SGHRS and CDR2 YFSETQ.

This rearrangement joins TRBV29-1 to TRBJ2-3; D remains ambiguous. CDR3 length: 13 residues. V was shortened by 4 bases and J by 1 base, with 9 bases between the two germline ends. The germline CDR1 and CDR2 sequences are SQVTM and ANQGSEA. For the CDR3, the DNA is TGCAGCGTTGTCTACGTTGGCACAGATACGCAGTATTTT. It is translated as CSVVYVGTDTQYF.

This clonotype showed up just a few times. The chain recombines TRBV11-1 with TRBJ2-7; 7 bases align to TRBD1. The V gene end was trimmed by 3 bases and the J gene end by 1 base; junction bases not matched to a gene: 3. The CDR3 totals 14 residues. CDR1 SGHAT and CDR2 FQDESV come from the germline V gene (reference sequence). CDR3 loop: CASSFTGESYEQYF. DNA for the CDR3: TGTGCCAGCAGCTTTACAGGGGAGTCCTACGAGCAGTACTTC.

The chain employs TRBV7-3 and TRBJ2-3, with TRBD2 matching 10 bases. CDR3 length equals 15 residues. V trimming: 5 bases; J trimming: 4 bases; junction bases outside the gene matches: 6. CDR1 is SGHTA, CDR2 FQGTGA, per germline. CDR3 sequence (DNA): TGTGCCAGCAGCCCTAGCGGGAGTAGTCCAGATACGCAGTATTTT. Amino acids: CASSPSGSSPDTQYF.

This chain connects TRBV10-1 to TRBJ1-1; 9 bases are a match to TRBD1. Germline V gene data show CDR1 as WNHNN and CDR2 as SYGVQD (reference sequence). Germline trimming cut 7 bases from V and 1 base from J; bases unmatched to any gene: 16. The CDR3 extends over 18 amino acids. CDR3 coding DNA: TGCGCCAGCAACATATACAAGGACAGGGGTAATTGGAACACTGAAGCTTTCTTT. As protein: CASNIYKDRGNWNTEAFF.

The chain employs TRBV24-1 and TRBJ2-2; D uncertain. Germline CDR1 reads KGHDR; CDR2 reads SFDVKD. V lost 5 bases and J lost 8, with 8 bases in between. CDR3 length: 12 residues. Written as DNA, the CDR3 is TGTGCCACCAGTGCCCCCTGGGGGGAGCTGTTTTTT. It encodes CATSAPWGELFF.

This chain links TRBV5-1 with TRBJ1-2; TRBD1 is a possible D gene (5 bases). This CDR3 is 14 amino acids long. Trimming pared 0 bases from V and 6 bases from J, leaving 12 bases between. The V gene's germline CDR1 is SGHRS and CDR2 YFSETQ. The CDR3 coding sequence is TGCGCCAGCAGCTTGGTTAGGGGTGCGGATGGCTACACCTTC. Translated: CASSLVRGADGYTF. Together with reference TRBV5-1 and TRBJ1-2, the CDR3 gives the full variable domain: KAGVTQTPRYLIKTRGQQVTLSCSPISGHRSVSWYQQTPGQGLQFLFEYFSETQRNKGNFPGRFSGRQFSNSRSEMNVSTLELGDSALYLCASSLVRGADGYTFGSGTRLTVV.

The chain links TRBV19 to TRBJ2-2; tentative D call: TRBD1 (5 bases). Trimming shortened V by 8 bases and J by 3 bases, and 10 bases separated the two germline ends. Per the germline V gene, CDR1 is LNHDA and CDR2 is SQIVND (reference sequence). The CDR3 has 13 amino acids. CDR3 sequence: CASGAGYTGELFF. The CDR3 DNA sequence: TGTGCCAGTGGGGCTGGGTACACCGGGGAGCTGTTTTTT.

The CDR3 region is CASSDGWDSYNEQFF. CDR3 in DNA: TGTGCCAGCAGTGATGGGTGGGATTCCTACAATGAGCAGTTCTTC. The chain carries TRBV2 and TRBJ2-1; the D is unclear. The CDR3 runs 15 residues. Germline V gives CDR1 SNHLY, CDR2 FYNNEI. V lost 3 bases and J 1 base, leaving 10 bases between the germline ends.

The V call is TRBV18, the J call TRBJ1-1; maybe TRBD1 (5 bases). Trimming removed 0 bases from V and 0 bases from J, with 11 bases in between. Germline V gene sequence: CDR1 KGHSH, CDR2 LQKENI. This CDR3 has 16 amino acids. In DNA, the CDR3 is TGTGCCAGCTCACCACCATGGGGCGGACTGAACACTGAAGCTTTCTTT. Its protein product is CASSPPWGGLNTEAFF.